The entry below describes one TCR beta chain. Its antigen is undetermined. The data were obtained in a study of T cells expressing NK-cell markers. Study details: Obtained from sorted CD3+CD56+NKG2C+, CD3+CD56+NKG2C- and CD3+CD56-NKG2C+ T cells were the TCR beta repertoires. General study findings and limits: The share of CD8+ T cells held by dominant NKG2C+ clonotypes was about 1.0-7.5% in about 6 donors. One observes that, in a few donors, these clonotypes were also the leading ones within the CD3+CD56-NKG2C+ fraction.

Germline CDR1 and CDR2: SQVTM and ANQGSEA. The CDR3 length is 12 residues. The authors made TCR beta cDNA libraries by 5'RACE template switching. This switching added a universal primer site and UMIs. TCRdb derives one entry per CDR3 protein from the 5' RACE reads, leaving out DNA. In total, the table holds about 460,000 distinct CDR3 sequences. The sequencing sample was made of blood T cells: a sorted CD56 or NKG2C T cell subset, CD4+ or CD8+ T cells, or bulk PBMC T cells (not recorded which). This TCR came from a woman aged 45-65 years in good health. The chain couples TRBV29-1 to TRBJ1-2; checking the TCRdb D call of TRBD1 is not possible without DNA. The CDR3 spells CSVSGGNYGYTF.